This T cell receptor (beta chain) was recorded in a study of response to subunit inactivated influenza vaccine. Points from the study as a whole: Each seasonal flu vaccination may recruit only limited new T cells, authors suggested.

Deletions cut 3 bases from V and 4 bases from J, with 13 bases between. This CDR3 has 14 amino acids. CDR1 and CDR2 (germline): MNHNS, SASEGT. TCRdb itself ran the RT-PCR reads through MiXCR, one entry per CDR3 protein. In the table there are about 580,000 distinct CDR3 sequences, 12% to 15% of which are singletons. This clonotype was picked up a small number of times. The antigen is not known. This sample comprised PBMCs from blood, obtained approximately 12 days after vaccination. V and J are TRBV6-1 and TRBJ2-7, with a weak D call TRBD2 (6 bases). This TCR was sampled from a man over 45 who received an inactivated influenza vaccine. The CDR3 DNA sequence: TGTGCCAGCAGTGATATGATAGGGACTTACGAGCAGTACTTC. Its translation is CASSDMIGTYEQYF.